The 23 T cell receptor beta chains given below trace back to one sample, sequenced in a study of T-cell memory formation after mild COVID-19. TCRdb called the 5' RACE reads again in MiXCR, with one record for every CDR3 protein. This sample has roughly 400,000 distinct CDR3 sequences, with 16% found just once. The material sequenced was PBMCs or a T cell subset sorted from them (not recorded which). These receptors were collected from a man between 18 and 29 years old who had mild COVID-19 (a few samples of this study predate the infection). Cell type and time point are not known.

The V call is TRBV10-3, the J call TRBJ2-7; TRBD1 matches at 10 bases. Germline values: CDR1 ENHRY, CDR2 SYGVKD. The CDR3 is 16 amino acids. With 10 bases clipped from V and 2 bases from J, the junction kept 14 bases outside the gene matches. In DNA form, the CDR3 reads TGTGCCACTCTCTCGGGTGCCGGGACAGGGGCCTACGAGCAGTACGTC. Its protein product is CATLSGAGTGAYEQYV.

CDR3 coding DNA: TGTGCCAGCAGCAAAGGCGGCTTCTACGAGCAGTACGTC. The encoded protein is CASSKGGFYEQYV. The chain uses TRBV21-1 and TRBJ2-7. TRBV21-1 is classified as a pseudogene. The CDR3 covers 13 residues.

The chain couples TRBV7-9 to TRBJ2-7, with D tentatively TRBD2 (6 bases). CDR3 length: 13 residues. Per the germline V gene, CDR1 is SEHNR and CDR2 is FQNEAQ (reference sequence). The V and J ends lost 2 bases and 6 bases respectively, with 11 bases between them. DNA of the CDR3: TGTGCCAGCAGCTTATTGGGGGGAGCCGAGCAGTACGTC. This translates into CASSLLGGAEQYV.

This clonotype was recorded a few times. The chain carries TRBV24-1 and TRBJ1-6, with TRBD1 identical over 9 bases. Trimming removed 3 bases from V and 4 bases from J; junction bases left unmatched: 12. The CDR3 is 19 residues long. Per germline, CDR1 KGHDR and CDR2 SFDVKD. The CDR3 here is CATSDPRDRVGGYNSPLHF. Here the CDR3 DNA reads TGTGCCACCAGTGATCCCCGGGACAGGGTAGGGGGTTATAATTCACCCCTCCACTTT.

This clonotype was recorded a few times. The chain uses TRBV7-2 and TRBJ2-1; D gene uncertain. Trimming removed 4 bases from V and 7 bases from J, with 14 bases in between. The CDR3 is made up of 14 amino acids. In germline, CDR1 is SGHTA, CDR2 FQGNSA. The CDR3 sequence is CASSSGRALNEQFF. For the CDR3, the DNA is TGTGCCAGCAGCTCAGGACGGGCTTTGAATGAGCAGTTCTTC.

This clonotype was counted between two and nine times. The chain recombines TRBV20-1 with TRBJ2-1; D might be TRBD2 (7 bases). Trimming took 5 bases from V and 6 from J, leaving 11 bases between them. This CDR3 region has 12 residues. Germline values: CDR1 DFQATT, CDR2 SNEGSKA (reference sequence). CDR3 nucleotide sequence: TGCAGTGCTTCCGCGGGGGCCAATGAGCAGTTCTTC. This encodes CSASAGANEQFF.

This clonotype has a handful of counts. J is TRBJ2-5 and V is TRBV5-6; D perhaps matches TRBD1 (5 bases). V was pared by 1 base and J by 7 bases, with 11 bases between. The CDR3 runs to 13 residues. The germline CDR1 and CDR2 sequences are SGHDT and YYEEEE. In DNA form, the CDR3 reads TGTGCCAGCAGCTTGCAGGGCTTGGGGACCCAGTACTTC. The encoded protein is CASSLQGLGTQYF. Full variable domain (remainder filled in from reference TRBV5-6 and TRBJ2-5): DAGVTQSPTHLIKTRGQQVTLRCSPKSGHDTVSWYQQALGQGPQFIFQYYEEEERQRGNFPDRFSGHQFPNYSSELNVNALLLGDSALYLCASSLQGLGTQYFGPGTRLLVL.

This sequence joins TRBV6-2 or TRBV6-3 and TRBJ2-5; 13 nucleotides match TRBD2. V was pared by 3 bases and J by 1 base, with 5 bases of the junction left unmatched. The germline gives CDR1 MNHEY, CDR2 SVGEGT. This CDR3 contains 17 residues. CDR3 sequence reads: CASSYGGLAGAQETQYF. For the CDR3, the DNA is TGTGCCAGCAGTTATGGAGGACTAGCGGGGGCCCAAGAGACCCAGTACTTC.

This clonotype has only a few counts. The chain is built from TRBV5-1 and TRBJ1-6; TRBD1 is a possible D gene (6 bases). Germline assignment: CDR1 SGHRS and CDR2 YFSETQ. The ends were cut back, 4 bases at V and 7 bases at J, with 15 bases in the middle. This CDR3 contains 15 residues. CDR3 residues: CASSTWSGGNSPLHF. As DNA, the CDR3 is TGCGCCAGCAGCACATGGTCGGGGGGCAATTCACCCCTCCACTTT.

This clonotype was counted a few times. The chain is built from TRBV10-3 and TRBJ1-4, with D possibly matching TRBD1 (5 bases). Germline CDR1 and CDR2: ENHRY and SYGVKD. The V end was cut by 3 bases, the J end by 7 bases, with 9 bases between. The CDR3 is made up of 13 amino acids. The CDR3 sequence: CAISDGTPEKLFF. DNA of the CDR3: TGTGCCATCAGTGATGGGACGCCTGAAAAACTGTTTTTT.

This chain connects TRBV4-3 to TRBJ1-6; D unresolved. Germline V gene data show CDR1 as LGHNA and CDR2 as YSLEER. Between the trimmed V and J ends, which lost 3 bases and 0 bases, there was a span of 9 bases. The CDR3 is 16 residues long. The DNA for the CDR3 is TGCGCCAGCAGCCAGGGGATAAGCTCCTATAATTCACCCCTCCACTTT. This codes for CASSQGISSYNSPLHF.

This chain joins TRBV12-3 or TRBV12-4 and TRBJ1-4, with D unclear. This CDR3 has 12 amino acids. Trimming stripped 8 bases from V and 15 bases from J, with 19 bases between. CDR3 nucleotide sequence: TGTGCCAGCTTGAATCCGGGGAATCGGGTGTTTTTT. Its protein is CASLNPGNRVFF.

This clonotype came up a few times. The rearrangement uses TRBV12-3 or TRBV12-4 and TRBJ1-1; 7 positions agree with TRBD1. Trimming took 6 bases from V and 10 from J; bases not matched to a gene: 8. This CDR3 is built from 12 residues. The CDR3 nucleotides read TGTGCCAGCAGGTACTCACAGGGGACAGCTTTCTTT. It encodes CASRYSQGTAFF.

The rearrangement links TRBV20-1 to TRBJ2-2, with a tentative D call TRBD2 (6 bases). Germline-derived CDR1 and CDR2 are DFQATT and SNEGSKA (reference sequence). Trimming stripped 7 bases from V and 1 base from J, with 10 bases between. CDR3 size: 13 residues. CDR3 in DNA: TGCAGTGTGGAGGGCGGGAACACCGGGGAGCTGTTTTTT. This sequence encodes CSVEGGNTGELFF.

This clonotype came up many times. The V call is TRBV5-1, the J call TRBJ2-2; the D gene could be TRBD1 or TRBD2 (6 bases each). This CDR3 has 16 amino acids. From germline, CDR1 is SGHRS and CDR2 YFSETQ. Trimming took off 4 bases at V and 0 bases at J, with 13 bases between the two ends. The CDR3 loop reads CASSAHGGTNTGELFF. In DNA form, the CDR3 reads TGCGCCAGCAGCGCGCACGGGGGCACGAACACCGGGGAGCTGTTTTTT.

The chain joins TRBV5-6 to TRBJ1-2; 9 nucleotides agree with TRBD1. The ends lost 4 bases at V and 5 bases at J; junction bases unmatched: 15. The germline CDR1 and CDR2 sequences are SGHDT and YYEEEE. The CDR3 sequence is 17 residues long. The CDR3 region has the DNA TGTGCCAGCAGCCCGGGCCCCACGGACAGGGGAGAGTATGGCTACACCTTC. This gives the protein CASSPGPTDRGEYGYTF. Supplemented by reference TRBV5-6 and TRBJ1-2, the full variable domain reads DAGVTQSPTHLIKTRGQQVTLRCSPKSGHDTVSWYQQALGQGPQFIFQYYEEEERQRGNFPDRFSGHQFPNYSSELNVNALLLGDSALYLCASSPGPTDRGEYGYTFGSGTRLTVV.

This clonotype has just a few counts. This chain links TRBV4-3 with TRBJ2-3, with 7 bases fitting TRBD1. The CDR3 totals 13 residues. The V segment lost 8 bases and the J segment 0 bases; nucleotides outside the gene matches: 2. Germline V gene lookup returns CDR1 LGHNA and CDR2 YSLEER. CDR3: CASGDRSTDTQYF. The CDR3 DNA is TGCGCCAGCGGGGACAGAAGCACAGATACGCAGTATTTT.

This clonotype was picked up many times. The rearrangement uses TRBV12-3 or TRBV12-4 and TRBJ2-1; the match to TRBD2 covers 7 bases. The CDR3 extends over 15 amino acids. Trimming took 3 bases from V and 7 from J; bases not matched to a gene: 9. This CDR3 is CASSLTLARMNEQFF. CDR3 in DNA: TGTGCCAGCAGTTTGACACTAGCGAGGATGAATGAGCAGTTCTTC.

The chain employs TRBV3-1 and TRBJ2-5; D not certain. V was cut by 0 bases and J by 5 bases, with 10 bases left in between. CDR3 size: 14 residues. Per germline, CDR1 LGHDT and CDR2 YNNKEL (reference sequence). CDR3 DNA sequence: TGTGCCAGCAGCCAAGACGCGAGGTGGGAGACCCAGTACTTC. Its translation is CASSQDARWETQYF.

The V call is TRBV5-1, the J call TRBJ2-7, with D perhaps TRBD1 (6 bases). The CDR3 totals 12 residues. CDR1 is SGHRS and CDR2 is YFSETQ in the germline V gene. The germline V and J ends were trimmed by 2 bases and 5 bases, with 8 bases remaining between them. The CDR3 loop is CASSLQGHEQYV. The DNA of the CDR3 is TGCGCCAGCAGCTTACAGGGACACGAGCAGTACGTC.

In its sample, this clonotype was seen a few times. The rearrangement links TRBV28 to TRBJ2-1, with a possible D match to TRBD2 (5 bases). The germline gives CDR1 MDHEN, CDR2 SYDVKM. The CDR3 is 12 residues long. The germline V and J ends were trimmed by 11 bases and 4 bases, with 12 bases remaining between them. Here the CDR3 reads CAGGSGYNEQFF. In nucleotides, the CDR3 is TGTGCCGGCGGGTCGGGGTACAATGAGCAGTTCTTC. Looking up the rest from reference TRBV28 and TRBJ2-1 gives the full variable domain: DVKVTQSSRYLVKRTGEKVFLECVQDMDHENMFWYRQDPGLGLRLIYFSYDVKMKEKGDIPEGYSVSREKKERFSLILESASTNQTSMYLCAGGSGYNEQFFGPGTRLTVL.

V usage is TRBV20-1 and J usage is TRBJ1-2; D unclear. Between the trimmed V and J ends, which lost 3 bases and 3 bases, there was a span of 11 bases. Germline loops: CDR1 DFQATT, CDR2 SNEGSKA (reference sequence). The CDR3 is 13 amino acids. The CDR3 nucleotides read TGCAGTGCTAGCGGGGAGTGGGACTATGGCTACACCTTC. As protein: CSASGEWDYGYTF.

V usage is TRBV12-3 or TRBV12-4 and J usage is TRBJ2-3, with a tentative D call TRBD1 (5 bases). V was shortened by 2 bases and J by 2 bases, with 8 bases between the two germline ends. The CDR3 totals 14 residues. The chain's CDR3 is CASSLKTATDTQYF. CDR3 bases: TGTGCCAGCAGTTTAAAGACAGCCACAGATACGCAGTATTTT.